This record covers a single T cell receptor (beta chain). A few counts support this clonotype. The target of this receptor is not known. No qualities accompany the bases; no much larger clone lies one base away. Taken from the germline V gene (reference sequence), the CDR1 and CDR2 loops are SGHKS and YYEKEE. Taken from cysteine to phenylalanine, the CDR3 has 13 residues. Of the read, only the CDR3 DNA is kept; its 39 bases are in frame from base 1. Trimmed from V: 2 bases; trimmed from J: 6 bases; junction bases lacking a gene match: 4. Systemically healthy Caucasian individuals from Russia, over 30 in total and aged roughly 6 to 95 years, were included as donors. Around 10 milliliters of peripheral blood were collected from each donor into EDTA-treated Vacutainer tubes. Ficoll-Paque density-gradient centrifugation was used to isolate PBMCs, with at least 6.5 million per sample. Total RNA was extracted from PBMCs with Trizol reagent, with at least 6 micrograms obtained per sample. Naive CD45RAhigh/CD27high T cell percentages were measured by flow cytometry on a PBMC aliquot from every donor.

This record belongs to a study of blood T cells in healthy people across ages (dated by TCRdb to the mid-2010s). In the study overall: In model experiments, template switching captured about one uniquely barcoded TCR beta cDNA molecule for every two T cells. The study measured age-related changes in TCR beta repertoire diversity using deep sequencing normalized with unique cDNA molecular identifiers. Four age groups were formed from the donors: young (average roughly 16 years), middle-aged (around 40), aged (around 68) and long-lived (82). To avoid experimental bias, donors of different ages were spread randomly across the sequencing lanes. Using the same blood draw, the study looked at two additional independent replicas of 1 million unique cDNA reads for two donors, one aged 18 to 30 and the other aged 80 or older.

Library prep was done by 5' RACE. TCRdb shows the sequencer as Illumina HiSeq 2500. A second PCR of about 7 to 12 cycles was performed with a sample-barcoded 5' primer and a J-beta primer mix. A unique molecular identifier was introduced onto each TCR beta cDNA molecule by a template-switch 5' adaptor carrying 12 random nucleotides. At least 2.5 million CDR3-containing paired-end reads were obtained from each sample. The Mint cDNA synthesis kit, primed by a TRBC-specific oligonucleotide, was used to synthesize first-strand cDNA from all RNA. Following uracil-DNA glycosylase treatment, all cDNA underwent a first 18-cycle PCR with the universal primers M1SS and BC2_uni_R. Processing in the source paper ran as follows. For normalization, 1 million high-quality reads were randomly selected from each sample, with every read carrying a distinct molecular identifier. Reads sharing molecular identifiers were discarded rather than binned into consensus sequences. MiTCR, run with a Q25 quality threshold and the strictest error-elimination algorithm, handled CDR3 identification, clonotype clustering and error correction. A nonparametric unseen species model with Euler transformation was used to estimate a lower bound on total TCR beta diversity. Using fastp at Q25 and MiXCR, TCRdb reprocessed the public reads and kept productive beta chains. When rows share a CDR3 protein, they turn into one entry using the most common DNA and genes. What appears here as the V and J calls and clone size reflects TCRdb's work, not the paper's. The sample records roughly 1,500,000 distinct CDR3 sequences, about 31% of which are singletons. The ten most abundant clones make up about 11% of the sample.

Overall results and qualifications from the work: There was a strong correlation between observed TCR beta diversity and the percentage of naive T cells measured by flow cytometry. Total diversity estimates from one million sequenced T cells were considered lower bounds and underestimates. Donor CMV infection status was unknown, potentially confounding age-related changes in expanded clonotypes. The long-lived group showed more naive CD4+ T cells, fewer expanded clones and increased TCR diversity than the aged group, suggesting age selection. Observed TCR beta diversity per million T cells fell roughly linearly with age, and a significant reduction was already apparent by age about 38. Conclusive comparison of naive and antigen-experienced compartments was prevented by the profiling of bulk unsorted PBMCs.

Source material: blood. The chain employs TRBV5-5 and TRBJ1-2; 7 middle bases align to TRBD1. The clonotype originates from a woman aged 30 to 39 in good health. This receptor carries the CDR3 CASSLQGIDGYTF. The DNA reads TGTGCCAGCAGCTTACAGGGGATCGATGGCTACACCTTC.